This TCR beta chain was profiled in a study of blood T cell repertoires in COVID-19. Study in general: Samples of COVID-19 (acute and convalescent) were obtained from the United States, Italy and Spain. The cDNA or gDNA used as material had been derived from T cells, B-cell-depleted T cells, or PBMCs.

Source study methods: Researchers report that nucleated cell counts were estimated from reference gene primer amplification. The data were produced by immunoSEQ multiplex PCR, yet TCRdb's version contains in-frame clones alone and is incomplete. V, J and clone size are taken as reported in that table, and D and trimming were inferred from the DNA itself. The sample contains roughly 110,000 clones, more than 65% of which appear only once. The TCR was taken from a man aged 45-65 years with acute or convalescent COVID-19. Material for sequencing was peripheral blood.

The DNA of the CDR3 is TGTGCCAGCAGCGTAGATCCGGGGGGACAGCCCCAGCATTTT. It is translated as CASSVDPGGQPQHF. This chain joins TRBV9 and TRBJ1-5; D may be TRBD1 (5 bases). The length of the CDR3 is 14 residues. With 0 bases removed from V and 7 bases from J, the gap between germline ends came to 11 bases. Germline loops: CDR1 SGDLS, CDR2 YYNGEE.